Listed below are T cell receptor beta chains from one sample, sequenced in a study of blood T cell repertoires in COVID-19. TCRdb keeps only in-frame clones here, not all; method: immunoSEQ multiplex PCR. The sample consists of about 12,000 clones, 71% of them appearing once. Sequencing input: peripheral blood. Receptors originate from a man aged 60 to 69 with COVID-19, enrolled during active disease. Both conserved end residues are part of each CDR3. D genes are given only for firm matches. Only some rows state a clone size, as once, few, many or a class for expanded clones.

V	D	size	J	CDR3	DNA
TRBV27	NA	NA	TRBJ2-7	CASSYLRAGAEQYF	TGTGCCAGCAGTTACCTCCGGGCAGGGGCCGAGCAGTACTTC
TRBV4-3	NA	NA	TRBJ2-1	CASSQEYRNSYNEQFF	TGCGCCAGCAGCCAAGAGTACAGAAACTCCTACAATGAGCAGTTCTTC
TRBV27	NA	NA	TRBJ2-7	CASSLTGTNYEQYF	TGTGCCAGCAGTCTCACCGGGACAAACTACGAGCAGTACTTC
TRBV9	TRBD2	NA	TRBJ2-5	CASTPSGGQETQYF	TGTGCCAGCACTCCTAGCGGGGGGCAAGAGACCCAGTACTTC
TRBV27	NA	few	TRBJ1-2	CASSPHDTIYGYTF	TGTGCCAGCAGTCCCCACGACACGATCTATGGCTACACCTTC
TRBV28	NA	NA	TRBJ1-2	CASSFSGRGGYTF	TGTGCCAGCAGTTTTTCGGGGAGGGGCGGCTACACCTTC
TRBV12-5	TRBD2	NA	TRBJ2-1	CASGLAGVSSYNEQFF	TGTGCTAGTGGATTAGCGGGAGTGAGCTCCTACAATGAGCAGTTCTTC
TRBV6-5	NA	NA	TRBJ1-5	CATKYTQDSNQPQHF	TGTGCCACCAAATACACCCAGGATAGCAATCAGCCCCAGCATTTT
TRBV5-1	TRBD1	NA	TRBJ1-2	CASSQQGLGYTF	TGCGCCAGCAGCCAACAGGGGTTGGGCTACACCTTC
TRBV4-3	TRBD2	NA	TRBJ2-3	CASSHRTSGATQYF	TGCGCCAGCAGCCATCGGACTAGCGGGGCTACGCAGTATTTT
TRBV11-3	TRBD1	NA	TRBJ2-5	CASSSRGTVVRGYQETQYF	TGTGCCAGCAGCTCCCGAGGGACAGTGGTTAGGGGCTACCAAGAGACCCAGTACTTC
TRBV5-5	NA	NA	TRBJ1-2	CASSLVQGWGYGYTF	TGTGCCAGCAGCTTGGTACAGGGTTGGGGCTATGGCTACACCTTC
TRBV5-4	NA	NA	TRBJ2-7	CASSSDGQLAYEQYF	TGTGCCAGCAGCTCCGACGGACAGCTGGCCTACGAGCAGTACTTC
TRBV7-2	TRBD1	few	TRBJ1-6	CASSLGTGYNSPLHF	TGTGCCAGCAGCTTAGGGACAGGGTATAATTCACCCCTCCACTTT
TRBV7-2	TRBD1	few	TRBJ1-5	CASSLAGQTQHF	TGTGCCAGCAGCTTAGCGGGACAGACCCAGCATTTT
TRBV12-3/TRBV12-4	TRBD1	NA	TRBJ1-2	CASSFTGGYGYTF	TGTGCCAGCAGTTTTACAGGGGGCTATGGCTACACCTTC
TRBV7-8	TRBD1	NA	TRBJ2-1	CASSTIGTGYNEQFF	TGTGCCAGCAGCACCATCGGGACAGGGTACAATGAGCAGTTCTTC
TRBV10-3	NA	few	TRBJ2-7	CAISGSGELGEQYF	TGTGCCATCAGTGGTTCAGGGGAACTAGGGGAGCAGTACTTC
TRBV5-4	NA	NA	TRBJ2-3	CASSYGADTQYF	TGTGCCAGCAGCTATGGGGCGGATACGCAGTATTTT
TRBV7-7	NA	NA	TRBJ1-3	CASSSGSGNTIYF	TGTGCCAGCAGCTCAGGGTCGGGAAACACCATATATTTT
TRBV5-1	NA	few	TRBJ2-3	CASSFTGSPDTQYF	TGCGCCAGCAGCTTTACAGGGAGCCCAGATACGCAGTATTTT
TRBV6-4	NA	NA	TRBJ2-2	CASSDSTANTGELFF	TGTGCCAGCAGTGACTCCACGGCGAACACCGGGGAGCTGTTTTTT
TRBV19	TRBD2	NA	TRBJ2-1	CASSSAPGLAGNNEQFF	TGTGCCAGTAGTAGTGCCCCCGGGCTAGCGGGAAACAATGAGCAGTTCTTC
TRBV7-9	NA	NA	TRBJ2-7	CASSLVLFPYEQYF	TGTGCCAGCAGCTTAGTTCTCTTCCCCTACGAGCAGTACTTC
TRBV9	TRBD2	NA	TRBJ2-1	CASTWTSGRAPYNEQFF	TGTGCCAGCACCTGGACTAGCGGGAGGGCCCCCTACAATGAGCAGTTCTTC